This T cell receptor beta chain came from a study of T-cell memory formation after mild COVID-19. In the study overall: Across donors, TCR clusters were largely donor specific. The study's findings and limits: Day 15 to 85 contractors were CD4/CD8 balanced; later expanders leaned CD4+. For contracting clones, CD4+ ones sat mainly in CM and EM, CD8+ in EMRA.

The CDR3 runs 13 residues. V gave up 3 bases and J gave up 5 bases, with 13 bases separating them. The germline V gene has CDR1 DFQATT and CDR2 SNEGSKA (reference sequence). MiXCR, run by TCRdb on the 5' RACE reads, gives a single entry per CDR3 protein. The sample carries approximately 250,000 distinct CDR3 sequences, about 16% recorded once. As for this clonotype: Its antigen is unidentified.

Specimen: PBMCs or a T cell subset sorted from them (not recorded which). The rearrangement joins TRBV20-1 to TRBJ1-2; TRBD1 is a possible D gene (6 bases). The TCR originated in a man between 18 and 35 years old who had mild COVID-19 (a few samples of this study predate the infection). Cell type and time point are not known. The CDR3 region is CSASLGGRYGYTF. The CDR3 nucleotides read TGCAGTGCTAGTCTGGGGGGCCGGTATGGCTACACCTTC.